The T cell receptor (beta chain) under discussion was sequenced for a study of cytomegalovirus exposure and HLA in healthy donors. The PCR made use of 60 Vbeta and 13 Jbeta primers. TCRdb's copy holds only in-frame clones and misses some; the assay was immunoSEQ multiplex PCR. In the table there are around 100,000 clones, 65% to 80% of which are singletons. From germline, CDR1 is LGHNA and CDR2 YSLEER. There are 14 residues in the CDR3. With 4 bases removed from V and 8 bases from J, the gap between germline ends came to 12 bases. This TCR came from a female donor in good health and CMV-seropositive. The sequenced material came from PBMCs. The V gene is TRBV4-3, the J gene TRBJ1-6, with D possibly TRBD1 on 6 matching bases. CDR3 in DNA: TGCGCCAGCAGCCTGGCCCAGGGGTATTCACCCCTCCACTTT. Translated: CASSLAQGYSPLHF.